A single sample is the source of the 21 T cell receptor beta chains below, sequenced in a study of cytomegalovirus exposure and HLA in healthy donors (dated 2017 in TCRdb). Libraries were prepared through the immunoSEQ multiplex PCR assay. This immuneACCESS table, as held by TCRdb, lists in-frame sequences with V and J called but not all clones. Of the missing ones, under half trace to an unresolved V gene in checked studies; the others have no known cause. Counted in this sample were 60,000 to 85,000 clones; around 94% of them appeared once. Approximately 1.5% of the sample comes from the top ten. The specimen was PBMCs. The origin of the receptors is a man aged 18 to 30 in good health and CMV-seropositive.

This chain links TRBV29-1 with TRBJ2-5; the D gene is possibly TRBD1 (6 bases). This CDR3 spans 13 amino acids. V was trimmed by 7 bases and J by 5 bases, leaving 17 bases between them. Germline lookup yields CDR1 SQVTM and CDR2 ANQGSEA. The CDR3 sequence is CSANPGTRETQYF. The CDR3, as DNA: TGCAGCGCGAACCCGGGGACACGGGAGACCCAGTACTTC.

The rearrangement links TRBV27 to TRBJ2-5; 12 bases agree with TRBD2. The ends lost 1 base at V and 3 bases at J; junction bases unmatched: 3. The germline V gene encodes CDR1 MNHEY and CDR2 SMNVEV (reference sequence). The CDR3 has 16 amino acids. The CDR3 DNA reads as TGTGCCAGCAGTTTATTGACTAGCGGGAGTGAAGAGACCCAGTACTTC. Its translation is CASSLLTSGSEETQYF.

The DNA for the CDR3 is TGCGCCAGCAGCTTGGCGTCAGCCGGCGGGGGTGCTGAAGCTTTCTTT. It codes for CASSLASAGGGAEAFF. The chain combines TRBV5-1 with TRBJ1-1; D is possibly TRBD1 (5 bases). This CDR3 region has 16 residues. CDR1 is SGHRS, CDR2 YFSETQ, per germline. The germline V and J ends were trimmed by 0 bases and 6 bases, with 18 bases remaining between them.

The CDR3 loop is CASSHPGLGGYEQYF. The CDR3 DNA follows: TGCGCCAGCAGCCACCCGGGACTAGGTGGCTACGAGCAGTACTTC. The V call is TRBV5-1, the J call TRBJ2-7, with 8 bases lining up with TRBD2. The germline CDR1 and CDR2 sequences are SGHRS and YFSETQ. The CDR3 consists of 15 residues. The V segment lost 4 bases and the J segment 3 bases; nucleotides outside the gene matches: 9.

The CDR3 nucleotides are TGTGCCAGCAGCTCGGTAGGAGGGCCCTCCTACGAGCAGTACTTC. Its translation: CASSSVGGPSYEQYF. The rearrangement joins TRBV7-9 to TRBJ2-7, with D possibly matching TRBD2 (6 bases). Germline-derived CDR1 and CDR2 are SEHNR and FQNEAQ (reference sequence). Between the trimmed V and J ends, which lost 4 bases and 0 bases, there was a span of 13 bases. The CDR3 has 15 residues.

This chain joins TRBV5-4 and TRBJ1-3; D remains ambiguous. Per germline, CDR1 SGHNT and CDR2 YYREEE (reference sequence). V lost 0 bases, J lost 0 bases, and 10 bases lay in between. The CDR3 contains 16 residues. For the CDR3, the DNA is TGTGCCAGCAGCTTGGACCAGGCGCTCTCTGGAAACACCATATATTTT. It encodes CASSLDQALSGNTIYF.

Here the CDR3 reads CAWSGREKTQYF. CDR3 in DNA: TGTGCCTGGAGTGGCCGGGAGAAGACCCAGTACTTC. This chain joins TRBV30 and TRBJ2-5; TRBD2 might be the D (6 bases). Trimming removed 1 base at V and 6 bases at J, with 9 bases between. The CDR3 sequence is 12 residues long. CDR1 and CDR2 from the germline V gene are GTSNPN and SVGIG (reference sequence).

The chain uses TRBV2 and TRBJ1-4, with D perhaps matching TRBD1 (5 bases). Germline lookup yields CDR1 SNHLY and CDR2 FYNNEI. CDR3 length: 16 amino acids. V lost 4 bases and J lost 0, with 12 bases in between. The CDR3 DNA reads as TGTGCCAGCAGTGGGACAACTCGGGCAACTAATGAAAAACTGTTTTTT. It is translated as CASSGTTRATNEKLFF.

V usage is TRBV27 and J usage is TRBJ2-6; 15 positions agree with TRBD2. The CDR3 has 19 residues. After removal of 4 bases from V and 4 bases from J, the junction contained 8 bases not matched to a gene. CDR1 and CDR2 (germline): MNHEY, SMNVEV (reference sequence). CDR3 sequence reads: CASSSRTSGRASGANVLTF. Written as DNA, the CDR3 is TGTGCCAGCAGTTCGAGGACTAGCGGGAGGGCCTCCGGGGCCAACGTCCTGACTTTC.

The rearrangement uses TRBV6-1 and TRBJ2-1, with a tentative D call TRBD2 (6 bases). Trimming left V 6 bases short and J 7 bases short, with 7 bases between. The CDR3 is 11 residues long. From germline, CDR1 is MNHNS and CDR2 SASEGT. CDR3 DNA: TGTGCCAGCAGACGGGGGAATGAGCAGTTCTTC. Its translation is CASRRGNEQFF.

CDR3 nucleotide sequence: TGCAGCGTTGAAGAAGGTCAGGGAGGCGTCTACGAGCAGTACTTC. This codes for CSVEEGQGGVYEQYF. This sequence joins TRBV29-1 and TRBJ2-7; D perhaps matches TRBD2 (6 bases). V gave up 0 bases and J gave up 3 bases, with 15 bases separating them. This CDR3 region has 15 residues. CDR1 and CDR2 (germline): SQVTM, ANQGSEA.

This chain links TRBV7-2 with TRBJ2-2; the D gene is possibly TRBD2 (6 bases). Trimming cost V 3 bases and J 4 bases, with 12 bases left between them. There are 15 residues in the CDR3. Germline assignment: CDR1 SGHTA and CDR2 FQGNSA. This chain's CDR3 is CASSFPGEVTGELFF. The CDR3 bases are TGTGCCAGCAGCTTCCCGGGGGAGGTCACCGGGGAGCTGTTTTTT.

The J gene is TRBJ1-2, the V gene TRBV30; 7 nucleotides line up with TRBD1. CDR1 GTSNPN and CDR2 SVGIG come from the germline V gene (reference sequence). CDR3 length equals 14 residues. V lost 0 bases to trimming and J lost 4 bases; unmatched junction nucleotides: 5. The CDR3 bases are TGTGCCTGGAGTGTGACAGGGCCCGGCTATGGCTACACCTTC. Translating gives CAWSVTGPGYGYTF.

J is TRBJ2-6 and V is TRBV7-9, with D uncertain. This CDR3 spans 15 amino acids. The germline CDR1 and CDR2 sequences are SEHNR and FQNEAQ (reference sequence). Trimming cost V 6 bases and J 2 bases, with 11 bases left between them. The CDR3 loop reads CASRPTETGANVLTF. The CDR3 bases are TGTGCCAGCAGACCAACAGAGACTGGGGCCAACGTCCTGACTTTC. Full variable domain (rest looked up from reference TRBV7-9 and TRBJ2-6): DTGVSQNPRHKITKRGQNVTFRCDPISEHNRLYWYRQTLGQGPEFLTYFQNEAQLEKSRLLSDRFSAERPKGSFSTLEIQRTEQGDSAMYLCASRPTETGANVLTFGAGSRLTVL.

The count of this clone is one. The genes are TRBV7-8 and TRBJ2-7, with 10 positions matching TRBD1. The CDR3 runs to 15 residues. Germline CDR1 and CDR2: SGHVS and FQNEAQ. Germline trimming cut 3 bases from V and 6 bases from J; bases unmatched to any gene: 8. The CDR3 coding sequence is TGTGCCAGCAGCTTTCGACAGGGGGCGCGGGGCGAGCAGTACTTC. Translated: CASSFRQGARGEQYF.

The V call is TRBV2, the J call TRBJ2-3, with D unresolved. The V gene's germline CDR1 is SNHLY and CDR2 FYNNEI. The germline V and J ends were trimmed by 2 bases and 2 bases, with 2 bases remaining between them. The CDR3 length is 12 residues. The CDR3 DNA is TGTGCCAGCAGTGAACACACAGATACGCAGTATTTT. Its translation is CASSEHTDTQYF.

The V call is TRBV19, the J call TRBJ2-7, with 8 bases that match TRBD1. The CDR3 covers 15 residues. Germline loops: CDR1 LNHDA, CDR2 SQIVND (reference sequence). V lost 5 bases to trimming and J lost 3 bases; unmatched junction nucleotides: 9. The CDR3 spells CASSVAGTGDYEQYF. DNA of the CDR3: TGTGCCAGTAGTGTGGCCGGGACAGGAGACTACGAGCAGTACTTC.

V usage is TRBV27 and J usage is TRBJ2-7; 11 positions agree with TRBD2. The CDR3 covers 16 residues. Germline assignment: CDR1 MNHEY and CDR2 SMNVEV (reference sequence). The trim removed 10 bases at V and 4 bases at J, leaving 15 bases unmatched. DNA of the CDR3: TGTGCCACAATAGCTTTTAGCGGGAGGGCCGAGTACGAGCAGTACTTC. Translating gives CATIAFSGRAEYEQYF.

The chain is built from TRBV5-1 and TRBJ2-7; 8 bases are shared with TRBD1. Germline CDR1 SGHRS, CDR2 YFSETQ. V dropped 4 bases and J dropped 2; count of bases not matched to a gene: 8. This CDR3 spans 15 amino acids. CDR3 in amino acids: CASSTGTGGAYEQYF. The CDR3 coding sequence is TGCGCCAGCAGCACAGGGACAGGAGGCGCCTACGAGCAGTACTTC.

The chain uses TRBV28 and TRBJ2-7; D might be TRBD1 (6 bases). CDR3 length: 13 residues. The V and J ends lost 3 bases and 3 bases respectively, with 9 bases between them. Germline loops: CDR1 MDHEN, CDR2 SYDVKM. Here the CDR3 reads CASSFLQGYEQYF. For the CDR3, the DNA is TGTGCCAGCAGTTTCTTACAGGGCTACGAGCAGTACTTC.

This chain uses TRBV6-5 with TRBJ2-1, with 12 bases fitting TRBD2. In germline, CDR1 is MNHEY, CDR2 SVGAGI. This CDR3 has 14 amino acids. V gave up 7 bases and J gave up 4 bases; unmatched junction bases: 2. The CDR3 loop is CASKTSGSYNEQFF. The DNA for the CDR3 is TGTGCCAGCAAGACTAGCGGGAGTTACAATGAGCAGTTCTTC.